By frequency, the clone carrying this T cell receptor (beta chain) registers hyperexpanded. The antigen is not known. Germline V CDR1 and CDR2: WSHSY, SAAADI. This CDR3 is 12 amino acids long. The data are from a study of CD8 T cells in cerebrospinal fluid in Alzheimer's disease. General study findings and limits: Versus healthy subjects, Alzheimer's patients more often had clones of at least 3%.

From its re-call of the 10x single-cell sequencing reads, TCRdb lists each CDR3 protein once, without DNA. The specimen's table records nearly 750 distinct CDR3 sequences. The chain carries TRBV10-2 and TRBJ1-2; TCRdb lists TRBD1, though no DNA is available to test this call. Sequencing was performed on cerebrospinal fluid. The sequence was collected from a human donor with Alzheimer's disease. This CDR3 reads CASSPGIYGYTF.